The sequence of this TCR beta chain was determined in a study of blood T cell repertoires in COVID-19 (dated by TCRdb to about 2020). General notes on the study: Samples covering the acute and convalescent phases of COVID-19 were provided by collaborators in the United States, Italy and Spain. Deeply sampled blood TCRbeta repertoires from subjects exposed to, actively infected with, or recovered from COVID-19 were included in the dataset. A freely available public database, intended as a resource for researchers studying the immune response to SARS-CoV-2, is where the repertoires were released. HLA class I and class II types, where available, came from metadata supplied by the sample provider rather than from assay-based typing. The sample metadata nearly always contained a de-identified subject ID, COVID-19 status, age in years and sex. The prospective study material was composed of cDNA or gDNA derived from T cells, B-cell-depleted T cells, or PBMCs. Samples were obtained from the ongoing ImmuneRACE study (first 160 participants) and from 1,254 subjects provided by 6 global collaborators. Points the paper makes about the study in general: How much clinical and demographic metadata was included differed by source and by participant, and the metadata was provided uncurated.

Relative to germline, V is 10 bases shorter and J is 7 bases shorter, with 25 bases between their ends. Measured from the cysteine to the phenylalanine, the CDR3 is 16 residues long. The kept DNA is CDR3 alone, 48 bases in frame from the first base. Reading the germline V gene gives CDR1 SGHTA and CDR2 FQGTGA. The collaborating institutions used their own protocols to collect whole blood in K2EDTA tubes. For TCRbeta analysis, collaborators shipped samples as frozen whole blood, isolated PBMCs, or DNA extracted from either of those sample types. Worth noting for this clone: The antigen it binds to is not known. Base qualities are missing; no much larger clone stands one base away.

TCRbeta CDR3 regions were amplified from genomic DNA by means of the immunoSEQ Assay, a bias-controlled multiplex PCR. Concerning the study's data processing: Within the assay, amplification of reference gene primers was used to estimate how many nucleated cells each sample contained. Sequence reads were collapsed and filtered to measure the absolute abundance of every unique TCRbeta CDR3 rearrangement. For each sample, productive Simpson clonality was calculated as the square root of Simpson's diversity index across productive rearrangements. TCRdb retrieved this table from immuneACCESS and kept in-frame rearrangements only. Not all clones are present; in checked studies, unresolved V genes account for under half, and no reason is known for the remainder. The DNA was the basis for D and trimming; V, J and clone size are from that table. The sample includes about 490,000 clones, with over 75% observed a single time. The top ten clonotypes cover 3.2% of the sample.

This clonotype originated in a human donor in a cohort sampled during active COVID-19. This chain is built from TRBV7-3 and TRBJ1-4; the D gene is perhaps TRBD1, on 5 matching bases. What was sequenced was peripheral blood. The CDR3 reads CATSTGGRPQGEKLFF. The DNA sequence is TGTGCCACTTCGACGGGGGGACGGCCTCAGGGTGAAAAACTGTTTTTT.